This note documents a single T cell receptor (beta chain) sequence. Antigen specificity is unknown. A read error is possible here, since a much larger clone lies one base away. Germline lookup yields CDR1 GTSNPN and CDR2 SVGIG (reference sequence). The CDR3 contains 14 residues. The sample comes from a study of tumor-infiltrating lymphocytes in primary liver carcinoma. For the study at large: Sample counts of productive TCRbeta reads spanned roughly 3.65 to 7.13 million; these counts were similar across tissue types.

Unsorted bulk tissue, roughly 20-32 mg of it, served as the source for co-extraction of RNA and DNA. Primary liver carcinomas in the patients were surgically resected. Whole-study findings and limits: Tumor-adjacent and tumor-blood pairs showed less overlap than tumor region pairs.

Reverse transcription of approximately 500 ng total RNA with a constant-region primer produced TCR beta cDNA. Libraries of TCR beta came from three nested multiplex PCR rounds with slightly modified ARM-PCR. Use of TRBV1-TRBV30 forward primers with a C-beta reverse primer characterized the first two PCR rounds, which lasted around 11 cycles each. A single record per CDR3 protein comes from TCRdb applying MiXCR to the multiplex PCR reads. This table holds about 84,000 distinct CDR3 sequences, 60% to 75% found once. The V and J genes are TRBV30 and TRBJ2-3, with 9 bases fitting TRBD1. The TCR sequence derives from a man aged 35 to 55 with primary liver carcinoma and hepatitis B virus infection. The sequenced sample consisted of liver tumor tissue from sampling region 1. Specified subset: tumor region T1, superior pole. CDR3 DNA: TGTGCCTGGAGGTTAACAGGGGGCGCAGATACGCACTATTTT. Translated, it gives CAWRLTGGADTHYF.